This paragraph reports one TCR beta chain. The antigen is not known. The memory gate held CD4+ cells that were not CD45RA+CCR7+CD95- naive cells, over 95% pure. Healthy donor blood came from Swiss blood donation centers. Sorted cells lacked CD8+, CD14+, CD16+, CD56+, CD19+ and CD25-bright cells. The data are from a study of human CD4 T cells and Enterobacteriaceae. Broader study findings: Broadly cross-reactive clonotypes: about 60% of the 19 ranked in the top 5%. Ex vivo reactivity came only from nucleotide matches to CFSE-low cultures.

The method was immunoSEQ multiplex PCR; TCRdb's version includes in-frame clones alone and lacks a portion of them. The table has some 29,000 clones, 70% to 85% seen once. Trimming took 6 bases from V and 3 from J; bases not matched to a gene: 8. This CDR3 contains 16 residues. Germline V gene data show CDR1 as MDHEN and CDR2 as SYDVKM. This chain links TRBV28 with TRBJ2-3; 11 bases line up with TRBD2. The TCR was taken from a human donor in good health. The sequencing input was memory CD4+ T cells from blood. CDR3 coding DNA: TGTGCCAGCAGGTTTAGCGGGAGGGCCCGGACAGATACGCAGTATTTT. It codes for CASRFSGRARTDTQYF.